The rows below give T cell receptor beta chains drawn from one sample of a study of cytomegalovirus exposure and HLA in healthy donors. This table comes from immunoSEQ multiplex PCR, and its TCRdb copy is limited to in-frame clones, with some not included. Among approximately 79,000 clones listed, over 70% were seen once. The sequenced sample consisted of PBMCs. Source of these receptors: a man aged 35 to 55 in good health and CMV-seropositive. Both conserved end residues are part of each CDR3. Fields, in order: V gene, clone size, D gene, J gene, CDR3 DNA, CDR3 protein. The D gene is left open where the match is weak. Clone size is shown for a subset of rows, as once, few, many or a class of expanded clone.

v_call: TRBV6-5; clone_size: .; d_call: .; j_call: TRBJ2-7; cdr3_nt: TGTGCCAGCAGTTACGTCGCAGGGTCAATATACGAGCAGTACTTC; cdr3_aa: CASSYVAGSIYEQYF
v_call: TRBV11-1; clone_size: .; d_call: .; j_call: TRBJ2-1; cdr3_nt: TGTGCCAGCAGCCCCCGAGGGTCCTACAATGAGCAGTTCTTC; cdr3_aa: CASSPRGSYNEQFF
v_call: TRBV5-4; clone_size: .; d_call: .; j_call: TRBJ2-1; cdr3_nt: TGTGCCAGCAGCTTGGGACGGGGAGGTCGCAATGAGCAGTTCTTC; cdr3_aa: CASSLGRGGRNEQFF
v_call: TRBV25-1; clone_size: .; d_call: TRBD1; j_call: TRBJ2-7; cdr3_nt: TGTGCCAGTGGGACAGGGGGTTCCTACGAGCAGTACTTC; cdr3_aa: CASGTGGSYEQYF
v_call: TRBV21-1; clone_size: .; d_call: .; j_call: TRBJ2-7; cdr3_nt: TGTGCCAGCAGCAAAGCCGGGGAATACGAGCAGTACTTC; cdr3_aa: CASSKAGEYEQYF
v_call: TRBV5-1; clone_size: .; d_call: TRBD2; j_call: TRBJ2-1; cdr3_nt: TGCGCCAGCAGCGGCCCCGGGACTAGCGGGGGCCCGTTCTTC; cdr3_aa: CASSGPGTSGGPFF
v_call: TRBV10-3; clone_size: .; d_call: .; j_call: TRBJ2-5; cdr3_nt: TGTGCCATCAACAGAGACAGCCAAGAGACCCAGTACTTC; cdr3_aa: CAINRDSQETQYF
v_call: TRBV27; clone_size: .; d_call: TRBD1; j_call: TRBJ1-4; cdr3_nt: TGTGCCAGCACCAAAATTAAAACCCCGGGACAGGCGAATGAAAAACTGTTTTTT; cdr3_aa: CASTKIKTPGQANEKLFF
v_call: TRBV19; clone_size: .; d_call: .; j_call: TRBJ2-7; cdr3_nt: TGTGCCAGTAGTCTACAGGTAGGAGGGCCCTACGAGCAGTACTTC; cdr3_aa: CASSLQVGGPYEQYF
v_call: TRBV10-3; clone_size: .; d_call: TRBD1; j_call: TRBJ2-5; cdr3_nt: TGTGCCATCAGCCGCTTTCTGGGACAGGGCTCACAAGAGACCCAGTACTTC; cdr3_aa: CAISRFLGQGSQETQYF
v_call: TRBV2; clone_size: .; d_call: .; j_call: TRBJ2-1; cdr3_nt: TGTGCCAGCAGTGTGGCAAATGAGCAGTTCTTC; cdr3_aa: CASSVANEQFF
v_call: TRBV6-5; clone_size: few; d_call: TRBD1; j_call: TRBJ1-5; cdr3_nt: TGTGCCAGCAGTTACTCTGACAGGGGCAATCAGCCCCAGCATTTT; cdr3_aa: CASSYSDRGNQPQHF
v_call: TRBV2; clone_size: .; d_call: TRBD2; j_call: TRBJ2-1; cdr3_nt: TGTGCCGGTACTAGCGGGGGGGCCGATGAGCAGTTCTTC; cdr3_aa: CAGTSGGADEQFF
v_call: TRBV4-1; clone_size: .; d_call: TRBD2; j_call: TRBJ2-3; cdr3_nt: TGCGCCAGCAGCCAAGACCCTCTAGCGGGAGGGTTCACAGATACGCAGTATTTT; cdr3_aa: CASSQDPLAGGFTDTQYF
v_call: TRBV30; clone_size: few; d_call: TRBD1; j_call: TRBJ1-4; cdr3_nt: TGTGCCTGGAGCCATGTTATGGGACAGGGGCCGGGTGAAAAACTGTTTTTT; cdr3_aa: CAWSHVMGQGPGEKLFF
v_call: TRBV4-2; clone_size: .; d_call: TRBD1; j_call: TRBJ2-5; cdr3_nt: TGTGCCAGCAGCCAGGGGGACAGGGGGCTTGAGACCCAGTACTTC; cdr3_aa: CASSQGDRGLETQYF
v_call: TRBV6-1; clone_size: .; d_call: TRBD1; j_call: TRBJ1-1; cdr3_nt: TGTGCCAGCAGCCCACAGAGGGGGCGAACTGAAGCTTTCTTT; cdr3_aa: CASSPQRGRTEAFF
v_call: TRBV9; clone_size: .; d_call: TRBD2; j_call: TRBJ2-7; cdr3_nt: TGTGCCAGCAGCGTAGCTAGCGGGGGGCCCTACGAGCAGTACTTC; cdr3_aa: CASSVASGGPYEQYF
v_call: TRBV27; clone_size: .; d_call: .; j_call: TRBJ1-5; cdr3_nt: TGTGCCAGCAGTAGCTTTGGTCAGCCCCAGCATTTT; cdr3_aa: CASSSFGQPQHF
v_call: TRBV5-1; clone_size: .; d_call: .; j_call: TRBJ1-1; cdr3_nt: TGCGCCAGCAGCTTGGACCAGGGCGCTAAAGGTGGTGAAGCTTTCTTT; cdr3_aa: CASSLDQGAKGGEAFF
v_call: TRBV4-1; clone_size: .; d_call: TRBD1; j_call: TRBJ1-5; cdr3_nt: TGCGCCAGCAGCCGGACAGGGGGGAATCAGCCCCAGCATTTT; cdr3_aa: CASSRTGGNQPQHF
v_call: TRBV9; clone_size: .; d_call: TRBD1; j_call: TRBJ2-3; cdr3_nt: TGTGCCAGCAGCCCTACGGGACAGAACACAGATACGCAGTATTTT; cdr3_aa: CASSPTGQNTDTQYF
v_call: TRBV7-8; clone_size: few; d_call: TRBD1; j_call: TRBJ2-1; cdr3_nt: TGTGCCAGCAGCCCTGACAGGGCGAATGAGCAGTTCTTC; cdr3_aa: CASSPDRANEQFF
v_call: TRBV30; clone_size: .; d_call: .; j_call: TRBJ2-7; cdr3_nt: TGTGCCTGGAGTGTACGGGCCTACGAGCAGTACTTC; cdr3_aa: CAWSVRAYEQYF
v_call: TRBV5-6; clone_size: .; d_call: TRBD1; j_call: TRBJ1-2; cdr3_nt: TGTGCCAGCAACAGCTTGGATCGTCGACAGGGGGGCTATGGCTACACCTTC; cdr3_aa: CASNSLDRRQGGYGYTF
v_call: TRBV27; clone_size: .; d_call: .; j_call: TRBJ1-1; cdr3_nt: TGTGCCAGCGGGTCGACATTACTCGGGGGAATGAACACTGAAGCTTTCTTT; cdr3_aa: CASGSTLLGGMNTEAFF
v_call: TRBV28; clone_size: .; d_call: TRBD2; j_call: TRBJ2-1; cdr3_nt: TGTGCCAGCAGTTTAAGCGGGGAAGCCTACAATGAGCAGTTCTTC; cdr3_aa: CASSLSGEAYNEQFF
v_call: TRBV28; clone_size: .; d_call: TRBD1; j_call: TRBJ2-2; cdr3_nt: TGTGCCAGCAGTGGAAGGGGGCCCACCGGGGAGCTGTTTTTT; cdr3_aa: CASSGRGPTGELFF
v_call: TRBV7-2; clone_size: .; d_call: .; j_call: TRBJ2-4; cdr3_nt: TGTGCCAGCAGCCCTTACCGGGATTCGGTGGCCAAAAACATTCAGTACTTC; cdr3_aa: CASSPYRDSVAKNIQYF
v_call: TRBV2; clone_size: .; d_call: .; j_call: TRBJ1-2; cdr3_nt: TGTGCCAGCGTTGCGTTGGGGAGAGGTGGCTACACCTTC; cdr3_aa: CASVALGRGGYTF
v_call: TRBV7-8; clone_size: .; d_call: TRBD1; j_call: TRBJ2-7; cdr3_nt: TGTGCCAGCAGCCCACAGGGGGCTGTATACGAGCAGTACTTC; cdr3_aa: CASSPQGAVYEQYF
v_call: TRBV6-6; clone_size: .; d_call: TRBD1; j_call: TRBJ2-7; cdr3_nt: TGTGCCAGCAGTTCTGGACAGGGGAAATCCTACGAGCAGTACTTC; cdr3_aa: CASSSGQGKSYEQYF
v_call: TRBV11-3; clone_size: .; d_call: .; j_call: TRBJ1-1; cdr3_nt: TGTGCCAGCAGCTTGTACCGGGACACCTACACTGAAGCTTTCTTT; cdr3_aa: CASSLYRDTYTEAFF
v_call: TRBV27; clone_size: few; d_call: .; j_call: TRBJ2-7; cdr3_nt: TGTGCCAGCAGTTTAACAGGGTCCGAGCAGTACTTC; cdr3_aa: CASSLTGSEQYF
v_call: TRBV28; clone_size: .; d_call: TRBD2; j_call: TRBJ2-1; cdr3_nt: TGTGCCAGCAGTTTCCCCGGACTAGCGGCAAACAATGAGCAGTTCTTC; cdr3_aa: CASSFPGLAANNEQFF
v_call: TRBV5-1; clone_size: few; d_call: .; j_call: TRBJ2-7; cdr3_nt: TGCGCCAGCAGCACAGGACCCACGGTTGGCTCCTACGAGCAGTACTTC; cdr3_aa: CASSTGPTVGSYEQYF
v_call: TRBV19; clone_size: .; d_call: .; j_call: TRBJ1-5; cdr3_nt: TGTGCCAGTAGTATGGGAGGGGAGCAGCCCCAGCATTTT; cdr3_aa: CASSMGGEQPQHF
v_call: TRBV11-1; clone_size: .; d_call: .; j_call: TRBJ1-2; cdr3_nt: TGTGCCAGCAGCTTGACAGGTGGCGGCTACACCTTC; cdr3_aa: CASSLTGGGYTF
v_call: TRBV7-9; clone_size: few; d_call: .; j_call: TRBJ2-6; cdr3_nt: TGTGCATTCGGACTGTACTCTGGGGCCAACGTCCTGACTTTC; cdr3_aa: CAFGLYSGANVLTF
v_call: TRBV18; clone_size: .; d_call: .; j_call: TRBJ2-5; cdr3_nt: TGTGCCAGCTCGCCCGGGACTGAAGAGACCCAGTACTTC; cdr3_aa: CASSPGTEETQYF
v_call: TRBV10-1; clone_size: once; d_call: .; j_call: TRBJ2-1; cdr3_nt: TGCGCCAGCAGTTCGGGCAGGGTCACCGGTGAGCAGTTCTTC; cdr3_aa: CASSSGRVTGEQFF
v_call: TRBV25-1; clone_size: .; d_call: .; j_call: TRBJ1-1; cdr3_nt: TGTGCCAGCAGTGAGGCGGGACGTACTGAAGCTTTCTTT; cdr3_aa: CASSEAGRTEAFF
v_call: TRBV28; clone_size: .; d_call: TRBD1; j_call: TRBJ2-1; cdr3_nt: TGTGCCAGCAGTTTATCGGCGGTGGAGGACAGGAGCGATGAGCAGTTCTTC; cdr3_aa: CASSLSAVEDRSDEQFF
v_call: TRBV10-3; clone_size: .; d_call: TRBD2; j_call: TRBJ2-3; cdr3_nt: TGTGCCATCAGTGCGCCGGGCGGGAGGGACACAGATACGCAGTATTTT; cdr3_aa: CAISAPGGRDTDTQYF
v_call: TRBV2; clone_size: .; d_call: .; j_call: TRBJ1-5; cdr3_nt: TGTGCCAGCGGTGCAGGGGACGGTCAGCCCCAGCATTTT; cdr3_aa: CASGAGDGQPQHF
v_call: TRBV6-1; clone_size: .; d_call: .; j_call: TRBJ1-1; cdr3_nt: TGTGCCAGCAGTGAGGTTTTTGGCGGCATGAACACTGAAGCTTTCTTT; cdr3_aa: CASSEVFGGMNTEAFF
v_call: TRBV7-9; clone_size: .; d_call: TRBD2; j_call: TRBJ2-1; cdr3_nt: TGTGCCAGCAGCGCCGGGACTAGCGTTAATGAGCAGTTCTTC; cdr3_aa: CASSAGTSVNEQFF
v_call: TRBV5-1; clone_size: .; d_call: .; j_call: TRBJ1-1; cdr3_nt: TGCGCCAGCAAGGTTCGGGACACTGAAGCTTTCTTT; cdr3_aa: CASKVRDTEAFF
v_call: TRBV7-9; clone_size: .; d_call: TRBD1; j_call: TRBJ1-4; cdr3_nt: TGTTCCAGCAGCTTACCTTACAACAGGGGTAGTGAAAAACTGTTTTTT; cdr3_aa: CSSSLPYNRGSEKLFF
v_call: TRBV4-3; clone_size: few; d_call: TRBD2; j_call: TRBJ2-7; cdr3_nt: TGCGCCAGCAGCCAACGAATTCCAGCGGGGAGCTCCTACGAGCAGTACTTC; cdr3_aa: CASSQRIPAGSSYEQYF
v_call: TRBV7-8; clone_size: .; d_call: TRBD1; j_call: TRBJ1-1; cdr3_nt: TGTGCCAGCAGCTTAGGGGCAGGGGGATTTCGGACTGAAGCTTTCTTT; cdr3_aa: CASSLGAGGFRTEAFF
v_call: TRBV6-1; clone_size: .; d_call: .; j_call: TRBJ2-7; cdr3_nt: TGTGCCAGCAGTTTCAATTCCCCCTACGAGCAGTACTTC; cdr3_aa: CASSFNSPYEQYF
v_call: TRBV5-1; clone_size: .; d_call: TRBD1; j_call: TRBJ2-1; cdr3_nt: TGCGCCAGCAGCCTACGGACAGGGGAGGGTCAGGGGTTCTTC; cdr3_aa: CASSLRTGEGQGFF
v_call: TRBV7-3; clone_size: .; d_call: .; j_call: TRBJ2-5; cdr3_nt: TGTGCCAGCAGCTTAGAGTCGGCAGGAGAGACCCAGTACTTC; cdr3_aa: CASSLESAGETQYF
v_call: TRBV30; clone_size: .; d_call: .; j_call: TRBJ1-5; cdr3_nt: TGTGCCTGGAGTGTATATTTCGGGCAGCCCCAGCATTTT; cdr3_aa: CAWSVYFGQPQHF
v_call: TRBV4-2; clone_size: few; d_call: .; j_call: TRBJ2-1; cdr3_nt: TGTGCCAGCAGCCAAGATTCCAGACTTTCAAATGAGCAGTTCTTC; cdr3_aa: CASSQDSRLSNEQFF
v_call: TRBV5-1; clone_size: .; d_call: .; j_call: TRBJ1-3; cdr3_nt: TGCGCCAGCAGCCTGGACACAACCTCTGGAAACACCATATATTTT; cdr3_aa: CASSLDTTSGNTIYF
v_call: TRBV2; clone_size: .; d_call: TRBD2; j_call: TRBJ2-3; cdr3_nt: TGTGCCCCCCGTAGCGGGAGGGCCGAAGATACGCAGTATTTT; cdr3_aa: CAPRSGRAEDTQYF
v_call: TRBV4-1; clone_size: .; d_call: .; j_call: TRBJ2-5; cdr3_nt: TGCGCCAGCAGCCCCAATGCAAGGGGCCTCCAAGAGACCCAGTACTTC; cdr3_aa: CASSPNARGLQETQYF
v_call: TRBV18; clone_size: .; d_call: .; j_call: TRBJ1-1; cdr3_nt: TGTGCCAGCTCACCAGTGGACAGGAACACTGAAGCTTTCTTT; cdr3_aa: CASSPVDRNTEAFF